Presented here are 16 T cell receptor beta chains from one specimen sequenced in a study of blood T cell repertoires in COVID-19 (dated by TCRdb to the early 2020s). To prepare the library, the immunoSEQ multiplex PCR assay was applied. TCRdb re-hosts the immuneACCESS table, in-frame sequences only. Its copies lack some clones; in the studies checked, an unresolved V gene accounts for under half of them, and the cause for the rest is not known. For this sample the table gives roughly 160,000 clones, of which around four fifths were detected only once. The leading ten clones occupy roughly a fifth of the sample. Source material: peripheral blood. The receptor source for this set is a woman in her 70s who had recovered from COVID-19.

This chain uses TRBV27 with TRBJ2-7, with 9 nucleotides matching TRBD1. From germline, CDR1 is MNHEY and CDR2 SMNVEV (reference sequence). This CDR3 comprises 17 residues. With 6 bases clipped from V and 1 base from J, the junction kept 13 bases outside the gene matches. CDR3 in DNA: TGTGCCAGCAGCCGTCCCGGGACAGGGCCCGGATCCTACGAGCAGTACTTC. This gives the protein CASSRPGTGPGSYEQYF.

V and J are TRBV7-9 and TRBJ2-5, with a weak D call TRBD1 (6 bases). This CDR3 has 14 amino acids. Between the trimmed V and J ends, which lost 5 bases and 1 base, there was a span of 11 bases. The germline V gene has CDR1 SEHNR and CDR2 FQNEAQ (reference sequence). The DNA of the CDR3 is TGTGCCAGCAGCCCCCGGACAGCCCAAGAGACCCAGTACTTC. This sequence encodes CASSPRTAQETQYF.

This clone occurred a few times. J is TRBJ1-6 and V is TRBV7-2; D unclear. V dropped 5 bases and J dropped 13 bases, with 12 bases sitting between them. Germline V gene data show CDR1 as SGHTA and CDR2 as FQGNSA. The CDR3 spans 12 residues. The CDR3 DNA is TGTGCCAGCAGCGCGAGACTTGCGCCCCTCCACTTT. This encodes CASSARLAPLHF.

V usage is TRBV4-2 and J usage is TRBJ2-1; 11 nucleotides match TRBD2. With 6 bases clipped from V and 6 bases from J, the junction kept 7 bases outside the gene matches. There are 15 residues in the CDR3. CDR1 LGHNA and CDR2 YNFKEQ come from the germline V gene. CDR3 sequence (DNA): TGTGCCAGCAGGAACCTAGCGGGAGGCCTCAATGAGCAGTTCTTC. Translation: CASRNLAGGLNEQFF.

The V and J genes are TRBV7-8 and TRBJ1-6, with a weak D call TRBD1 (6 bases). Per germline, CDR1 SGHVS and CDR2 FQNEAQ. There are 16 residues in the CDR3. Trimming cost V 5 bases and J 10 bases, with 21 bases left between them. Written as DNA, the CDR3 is TGTGCCAGCAGCCTGGGCGGGGGGCAGGGTAGATCACCCCTCCACTTT. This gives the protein CASSLGGGQGRSPLHF.

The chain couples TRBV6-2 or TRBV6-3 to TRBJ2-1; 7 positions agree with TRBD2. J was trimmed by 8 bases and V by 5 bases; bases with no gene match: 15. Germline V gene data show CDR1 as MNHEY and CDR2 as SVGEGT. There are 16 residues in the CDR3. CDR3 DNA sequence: TGTGCCAGCAGTCGCCCCCTAGCGGTCCTTGGGGATGAGCAGTTCTTC. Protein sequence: CASSRPLAVLGDEQFF.

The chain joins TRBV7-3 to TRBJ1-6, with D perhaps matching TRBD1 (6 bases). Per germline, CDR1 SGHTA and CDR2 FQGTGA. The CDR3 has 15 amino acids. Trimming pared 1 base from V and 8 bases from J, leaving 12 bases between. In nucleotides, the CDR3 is TGTGCCAGCAGCTTAAATGGGGGCACGGATTCACCCCTCCACTTT. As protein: CASSLNGGTDSPLHF. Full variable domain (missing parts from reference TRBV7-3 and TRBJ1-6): GAGVSQTPSNKVTEKGKYVELRCDPISGHTALYWYRQSLGQGPEFLIYFQGTGAADDSGLPNDRFFAVRPEGSVSTLKIQRTERGDSAVYLCASSLNGGTDSPLHFGNGTRLTVT.

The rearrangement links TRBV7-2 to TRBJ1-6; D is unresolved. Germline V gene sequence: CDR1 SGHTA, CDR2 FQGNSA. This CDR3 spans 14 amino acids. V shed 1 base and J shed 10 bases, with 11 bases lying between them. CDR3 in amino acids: CASSLGSRGSPLHF. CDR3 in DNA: TGTGCCAGCAGCTTAGGGTCCCGGGGATCACCCCTCCACTTT. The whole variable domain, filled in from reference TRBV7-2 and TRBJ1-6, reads GAGVSQSPSNKVTEKGKDVELRCDPISGHTALYWYRQSLGQGLEFLIYFQGNSAPDKSGLPSDRFSAERTGGSVSTLTIQRTQQEDSAVYLCASSLGSRGSPLHFGNGTRLTVT.

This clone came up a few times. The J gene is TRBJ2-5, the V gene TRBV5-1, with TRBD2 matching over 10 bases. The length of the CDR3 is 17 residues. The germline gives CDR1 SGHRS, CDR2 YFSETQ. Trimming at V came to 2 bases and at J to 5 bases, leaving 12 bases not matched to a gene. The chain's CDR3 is CASSLTRSGGVGETQYF. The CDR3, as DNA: TGCGCCAGCAGCTTAACCCGGAGCGGGGGGGTCGGGGAGACCCAGTACTTC.

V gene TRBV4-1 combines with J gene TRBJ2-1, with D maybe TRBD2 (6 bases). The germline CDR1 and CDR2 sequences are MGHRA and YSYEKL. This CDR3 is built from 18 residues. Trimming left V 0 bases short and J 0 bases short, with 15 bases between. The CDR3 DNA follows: TGCGCCAGCAGCCAAGATGGGGGACTCCTCAGCTCCTACAATGAGCAGTTCTTC. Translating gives CASSQDGGLLSSYNEQFF.

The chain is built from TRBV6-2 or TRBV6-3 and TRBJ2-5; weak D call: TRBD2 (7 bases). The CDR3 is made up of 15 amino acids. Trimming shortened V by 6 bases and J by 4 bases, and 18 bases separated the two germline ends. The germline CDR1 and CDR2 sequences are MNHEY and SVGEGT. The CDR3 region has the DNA TGTGCCAGCAGCCGAGGGGGGGGTGGTGGAGAGACCCAGTACTTC. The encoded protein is CASSRGGGGGETQYF.

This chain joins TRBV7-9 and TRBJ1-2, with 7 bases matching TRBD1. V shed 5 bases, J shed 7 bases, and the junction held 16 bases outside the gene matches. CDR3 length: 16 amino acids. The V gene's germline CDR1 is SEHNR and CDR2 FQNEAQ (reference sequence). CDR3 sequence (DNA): TGTGCCAGCAGCCTGGGTGTTGGACAGGACATAAGTGGCTACACCTTC. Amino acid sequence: CASSLGVGQDISGYTF.

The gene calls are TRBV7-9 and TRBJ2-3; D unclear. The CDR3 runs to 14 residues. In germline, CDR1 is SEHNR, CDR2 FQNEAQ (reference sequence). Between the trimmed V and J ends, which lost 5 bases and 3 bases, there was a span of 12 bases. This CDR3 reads CASSAQPTTDTQYF. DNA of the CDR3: TGTGCCAGCAGCGCACAGCCTACGACAGATACGCAGTATTTT.

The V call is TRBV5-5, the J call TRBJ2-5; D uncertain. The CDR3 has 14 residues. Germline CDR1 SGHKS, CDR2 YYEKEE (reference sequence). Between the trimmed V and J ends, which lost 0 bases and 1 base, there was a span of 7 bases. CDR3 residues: CASSLGARQETQYF. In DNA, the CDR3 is TGTGCCAGCAGCTTGGGGGCCCGCCAAGAGACCCAGTACTTC. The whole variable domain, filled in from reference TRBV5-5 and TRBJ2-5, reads DAGVTQSPTHLIKTRGQQVTLRCSPISGHKSVSWYQQVLGQGPQFIFQYYEKEERGRGNFPDRFSARQFPNYSSELNVNALLLGDSALYLCASSLGARQETQYFGPGTRLLVL.

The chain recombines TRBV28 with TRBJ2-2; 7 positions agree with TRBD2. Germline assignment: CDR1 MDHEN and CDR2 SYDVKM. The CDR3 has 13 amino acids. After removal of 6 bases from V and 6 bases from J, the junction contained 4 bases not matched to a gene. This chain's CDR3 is CASRGEGPGELFF. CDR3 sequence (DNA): TGTGCCAGCAGGGGGGAGGGTCCCGGGGAGCTGTTTTTT.

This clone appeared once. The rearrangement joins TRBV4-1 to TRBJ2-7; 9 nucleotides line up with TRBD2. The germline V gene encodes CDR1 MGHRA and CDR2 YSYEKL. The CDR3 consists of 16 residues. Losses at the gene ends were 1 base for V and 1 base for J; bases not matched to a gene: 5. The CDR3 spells CASSQVRLAGSYEQYF. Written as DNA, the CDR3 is TGCGCCAGCAGCCAAGTTCGGCTAGCGGGGTCCTACGAGCAGTACTTC.